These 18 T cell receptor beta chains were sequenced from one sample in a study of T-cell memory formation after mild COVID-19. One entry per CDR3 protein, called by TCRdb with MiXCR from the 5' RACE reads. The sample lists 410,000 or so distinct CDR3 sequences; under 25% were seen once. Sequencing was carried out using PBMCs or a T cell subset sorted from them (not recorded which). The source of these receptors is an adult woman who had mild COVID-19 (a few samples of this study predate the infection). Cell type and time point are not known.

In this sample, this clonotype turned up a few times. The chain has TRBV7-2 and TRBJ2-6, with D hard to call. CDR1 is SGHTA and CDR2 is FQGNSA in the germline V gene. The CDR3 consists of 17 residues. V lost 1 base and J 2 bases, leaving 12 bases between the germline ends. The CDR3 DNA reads TGTGCCAGCAGCTTAGGTCTGGGTACTACTGGGGCCAACGTCCTGACTTTC. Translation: CASSLGLGTTGANVLTF.

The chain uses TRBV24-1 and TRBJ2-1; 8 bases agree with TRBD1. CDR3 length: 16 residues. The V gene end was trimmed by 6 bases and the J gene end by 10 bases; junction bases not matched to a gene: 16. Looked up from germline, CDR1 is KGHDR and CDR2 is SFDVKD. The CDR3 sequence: CATSKLGTGYPGEQFF. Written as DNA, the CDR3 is TGTGCCACCAGTAAATTGGGGACAGGATATCCAGGGGAGCAGTTCTTC.

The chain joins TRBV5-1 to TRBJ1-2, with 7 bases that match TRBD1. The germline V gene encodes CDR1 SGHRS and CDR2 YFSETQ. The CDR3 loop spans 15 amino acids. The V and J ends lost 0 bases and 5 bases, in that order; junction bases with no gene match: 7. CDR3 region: CASSLGQGSRYGYTF. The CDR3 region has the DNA TGCGCCAGCAGCTTGGGACAGGGATCTAGATATGGCTACACCTTC. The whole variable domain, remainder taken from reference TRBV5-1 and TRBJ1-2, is KAGVTQTPRYLIKTRGQQVTLSCSPISGHRSVSWYQQTPGQGLQFLFEYFSETQRNKGNFPGRFSGRQFSNSRSEMNVSTLELGDSALYLCASSLGQGSRYGYTFGSGTRLTVV.

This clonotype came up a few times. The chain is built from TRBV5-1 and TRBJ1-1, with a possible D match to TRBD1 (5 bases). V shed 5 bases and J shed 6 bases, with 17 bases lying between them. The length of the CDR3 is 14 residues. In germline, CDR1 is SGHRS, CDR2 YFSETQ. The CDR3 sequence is CASRRTGTASEAFF. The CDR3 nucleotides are TGCGCCAGCAGAAGGACCGGGACGGCCTCTGAAGCTTTCTTT.

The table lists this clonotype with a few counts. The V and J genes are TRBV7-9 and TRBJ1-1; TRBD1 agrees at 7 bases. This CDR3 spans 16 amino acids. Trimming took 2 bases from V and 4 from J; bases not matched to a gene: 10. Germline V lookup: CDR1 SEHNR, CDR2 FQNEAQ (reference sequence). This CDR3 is CASSLRKGARITEAFF. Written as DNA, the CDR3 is TGTGCCAGCAGCTTAAGAAAGGGGGCGCGGATCACTGAAGCTTTCTTT.

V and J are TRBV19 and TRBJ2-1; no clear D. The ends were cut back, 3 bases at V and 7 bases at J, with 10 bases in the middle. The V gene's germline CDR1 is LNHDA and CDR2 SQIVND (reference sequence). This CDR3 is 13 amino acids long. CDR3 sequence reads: CASSMGSFNEQFF. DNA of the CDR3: TGTGCCAGTAGTATGGGTTCGTTTAATGAGCAGTTCTTC.

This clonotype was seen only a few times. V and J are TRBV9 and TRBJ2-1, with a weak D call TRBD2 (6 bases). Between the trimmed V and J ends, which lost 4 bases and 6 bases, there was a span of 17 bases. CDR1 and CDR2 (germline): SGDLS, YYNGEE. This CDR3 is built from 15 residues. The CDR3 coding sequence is TGTGCCAGCAGCTTAGGGGAGGCCGCACGCAATGAGCAGTTCTTC. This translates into CASSLGEAARNEQFF. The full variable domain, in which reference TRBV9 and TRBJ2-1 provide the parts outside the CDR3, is DSGVTQTPKHLITATGQRVTLRCSPRSGDLSVYWYQQSLDQGLQFLIQYYNGEERAKGNILERFSAQQFPDLHSELNLSSLELGDSALYFCASSLGEAARNEQFFGPGTRLTVL.

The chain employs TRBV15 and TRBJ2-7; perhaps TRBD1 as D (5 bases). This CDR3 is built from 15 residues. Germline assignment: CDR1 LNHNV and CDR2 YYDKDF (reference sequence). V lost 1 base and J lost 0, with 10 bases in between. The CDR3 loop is CATSRGAGPSYEQYF. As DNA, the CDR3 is TGTGCCACCAGCAGAGGGGCAGGGCCCTCCTACGAGCAGTACTTC.

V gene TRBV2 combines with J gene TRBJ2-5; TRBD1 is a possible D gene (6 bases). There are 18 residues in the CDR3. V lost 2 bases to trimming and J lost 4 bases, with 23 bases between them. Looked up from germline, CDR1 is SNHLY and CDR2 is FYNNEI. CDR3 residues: CASSENYGRTTGLETQYF. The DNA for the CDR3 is TGTGCCAGCAGTGAAAACTATGGTAGAACGACAGGTTTAGAGACCCAGTACTTC.

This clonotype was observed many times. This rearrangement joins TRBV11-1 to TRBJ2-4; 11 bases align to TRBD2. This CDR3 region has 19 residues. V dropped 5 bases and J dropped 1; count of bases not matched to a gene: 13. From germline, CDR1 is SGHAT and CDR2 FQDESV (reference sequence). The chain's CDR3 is CASSPRGEVAGGAKNIQYF. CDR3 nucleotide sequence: TGTGCCAGCAGCCCCCGAGGAGAGGTAGCGGGAGGGGCCAAAAACATTCAGTACTTC.

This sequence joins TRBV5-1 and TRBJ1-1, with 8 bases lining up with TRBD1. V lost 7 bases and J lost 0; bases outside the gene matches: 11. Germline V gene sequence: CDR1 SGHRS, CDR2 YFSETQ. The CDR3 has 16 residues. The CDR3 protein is CASSDGTGQMNTEAFF. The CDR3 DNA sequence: TGCGCCAGCTCCGACGGGACAGGACAAATGAACACTGAAGCTTTCTTT.

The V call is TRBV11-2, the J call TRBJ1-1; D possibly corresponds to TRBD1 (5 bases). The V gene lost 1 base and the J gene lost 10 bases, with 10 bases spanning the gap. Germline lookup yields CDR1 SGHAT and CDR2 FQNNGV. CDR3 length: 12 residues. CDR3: CASSLVEGRAFF. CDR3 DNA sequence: TGTGCCAGCAGCTTAGTGGAGGGGCGAGCTTTCTTT.

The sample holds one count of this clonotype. This chain's CDR3 is CASSQLGHRDEKLFF. In nucleotides, the CDR3 is TGTGCCAGCAGCCAGTTGGGTCACAGGGATGAAAAACTGTTTTTT. The genes are TRBV16 and TRBJ1-4; possibly TRBD1 for D (6 bases). This CDR3 comprises 15 residues. V was cut by 3 bases and J by 6 bases, with 14 bases left in between. Germline loops: CDR1 KGHSY, CDR2 FQNENV.

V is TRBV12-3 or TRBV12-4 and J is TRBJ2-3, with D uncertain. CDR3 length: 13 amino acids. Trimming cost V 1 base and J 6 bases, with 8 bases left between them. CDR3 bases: TGTGCCAGCAGTTTAGACAGTTCGGATACGCAGTATTTT. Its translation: CASSLDSSDTQYF.

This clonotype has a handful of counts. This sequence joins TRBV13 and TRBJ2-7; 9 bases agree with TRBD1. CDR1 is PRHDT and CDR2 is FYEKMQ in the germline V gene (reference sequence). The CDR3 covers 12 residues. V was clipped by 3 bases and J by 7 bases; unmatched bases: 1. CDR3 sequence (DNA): TGTGCCAGCAGCTTGGGACAGGGAGAGCAGTACTTC. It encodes CASSLGQGEQYF.

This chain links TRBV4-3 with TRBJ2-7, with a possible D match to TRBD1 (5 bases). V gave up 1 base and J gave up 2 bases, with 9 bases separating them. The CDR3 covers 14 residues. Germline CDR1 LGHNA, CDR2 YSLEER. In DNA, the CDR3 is TGCGCCAGCAGCCAAGTTAGGACAACCTACGAGCAGTACTTC. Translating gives CASSQVRTTYEQYF.

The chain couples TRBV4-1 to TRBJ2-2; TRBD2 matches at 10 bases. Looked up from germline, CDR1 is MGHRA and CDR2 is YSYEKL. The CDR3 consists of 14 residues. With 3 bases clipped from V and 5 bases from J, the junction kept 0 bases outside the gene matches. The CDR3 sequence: CASSQGLATGELFF. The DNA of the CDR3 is TGCGCCAGCAGCCAGGGACTAGCGACCGGGGAGCTGTTTTTT.

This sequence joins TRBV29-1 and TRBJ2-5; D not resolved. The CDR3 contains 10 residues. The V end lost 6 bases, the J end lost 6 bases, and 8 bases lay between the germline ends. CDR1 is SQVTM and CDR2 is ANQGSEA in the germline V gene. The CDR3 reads CSVDDQTQYF. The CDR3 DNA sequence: TGCAGCGTAGACGACCAGACCCAGTACTTC.